Following are 2 T cell receptor beta chains from one sample sequenced in a study of Ad26.COV2.S vaccination and SARS-CoV-2 variants. Clones were sequenced by immunoSEQ multiplex PCR, and TCRdb holds only the in-frame ones, with some missing. The table includes around 320,000 clones, around 87% detected once. Treatment of the sample: roughly 19 received Ad26.COV2.S at low or high dose, single or two shots; 5 received placebo; per-sample allocation not given. Samples analyzed were those drawn on day 63 after the first vaccine or placebo injection. The specimen was peripheral blood, collected in a trial of Ad26.COV2.S vaccine versus placebo. These TCRs come from a person aged 18-65 years who received the Ad26.COV2.S COVID-19 vaccine or a placebo.

The chain is built from TRBV6-5 and TRBJ2-5, with a tentative D call TRBD1 (6 bases). This CDR3 has 15 amino acids. V shed 6 bases and J shed 5 bases, with 19 bases lying between them. Germline assignment: CDR1 MNHEY and CDR2 SVGAGI. The CDR3, as DNA: TGTGCCAGCAGATCCGGGACACCCCGTGGGGAGACCCAGTACTTC. Translating it yields CASRSGTPRGETQYF.

With respect to this clone: Other nucleotide sequences from this sample produce the same CDR3. The chain is built from TRBV18 and TRBJ2-2; 7 nucleotides match TRBD1. The CDR3 is 16 amino acids. V lost 1 base, J lost 0 bases, and 2 bases stayed unmatched. Germline CDR1 is KGHSH and CDR2 is LQKENI. DNA of the CDR3: TGTGCCAGCTCACCACAGGGGGCGGCGAACACCGGGGAGCTGTTTTTT. Encoded protein: CASSPQGAANTGELFF.